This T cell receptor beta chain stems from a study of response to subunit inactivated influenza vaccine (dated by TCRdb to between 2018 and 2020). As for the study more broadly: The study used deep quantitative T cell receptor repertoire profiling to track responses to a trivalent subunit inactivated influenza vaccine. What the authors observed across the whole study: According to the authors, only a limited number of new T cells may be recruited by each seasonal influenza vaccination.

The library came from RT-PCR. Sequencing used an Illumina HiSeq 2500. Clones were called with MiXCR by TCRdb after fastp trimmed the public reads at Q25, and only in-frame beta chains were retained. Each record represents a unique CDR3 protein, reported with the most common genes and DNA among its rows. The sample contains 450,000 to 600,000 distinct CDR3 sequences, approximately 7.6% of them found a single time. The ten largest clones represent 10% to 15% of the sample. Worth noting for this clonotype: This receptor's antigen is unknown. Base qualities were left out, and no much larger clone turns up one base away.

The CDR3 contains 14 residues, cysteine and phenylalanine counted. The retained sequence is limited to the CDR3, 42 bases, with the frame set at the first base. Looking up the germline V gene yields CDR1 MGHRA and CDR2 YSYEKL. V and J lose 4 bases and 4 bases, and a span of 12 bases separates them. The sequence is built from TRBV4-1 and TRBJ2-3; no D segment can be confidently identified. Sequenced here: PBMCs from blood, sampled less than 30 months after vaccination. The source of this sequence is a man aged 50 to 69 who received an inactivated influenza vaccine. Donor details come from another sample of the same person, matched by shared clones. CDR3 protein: CASSPGEPPDTQYF. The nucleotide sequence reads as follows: TGCGCCAGCAGCCCAGGAGAGCCGCCAGATACGCAGTATTTT.